One sample yielded the 31 T cell receptor beta chains listed below, sequenced in a study of OX40 agonist ivuxolimab in advanced cancers. Only in-frame clones appear in the TCRdb table, and some are missing; sequencing was by immunoSEQ multiplex PCR. The sample shows fewer than 35,000 clones, 85% to 95% of them seen only once. The source was CD4+ or CD8+ T cells sorted from blood, collected in a trial of the OX40 agonist ivuxolimab. The source is an adult with an advanced solid tumor such as melanoma, head and neck, liver or kidney cancer.

This clone occurred once. The J gene is TRBJ2-5, the V gene TRBV18; 10 bases match TRBD2. Trimming removed 1 base from V and 4 bases from J; junction bases left unmatched: 15. The germline V gene encodes CDR1 KGHSH and CDR2 LQKENI. The CDR3 is made up of 19 amino acids. The CDR3 region is CASSPRTGRSGGAPETQYF. As DNA, the CDR3 is TGTGCCAGCTCACCACGGACCGGGAGAAGCGGGGGGGCACCAGAGACCCAGTACTTC.

The chain joins TRBV7-9 to TRBJ2-7; D gene ambiguous. The V gene's germline CDR1 is SEHNR and CDR2 FQNEAQ (reference sequence). The V gene lost 3 bases and the J gene lost 3 bases, with 6 bases spanning the gap. The CDR3 is 12 amino acids. CDR3 region: CASSFPDYEQYF. The CDR3 coding sequence is TGTGCCAGCAGCTTTCCCGACTACGAGCAGTACTTC.

The chain carries TRBV5-1 and TRBJ2-2; D remains ambiguous. CDR3 length: 12 amino acids. Trimming removed 0 bases from V and 6 bases from J, with 3 bases in between. CDR1 and CDR2 from the germline V gene are SGHRS and YFSETQ. The CDR3 here is CASSLAPGELFF. The CDR3 DNA follows: TGCGCCAGCAGCTTGGCCCCCGGGGAGCTGTTTTTT.

The DNA for the CDR3 is TGTGCCAGCAGTTTTAGTTCCCGGACTAGCGGGAGAAATGAGCAGTTCTTC. Amino acid sequence: CASSFSSRTSGRNEQFF. The J gene is TRBJ2-1, the V gene TRBV28, with 13 bases lining up with TRBD2. The CDR3 is 17 residues long. The junction had 9 bases not matched to a gene; V was cut back by 3 bases and J by 7 bases. Per the germline V gene, CDR1 is MDHEN and CDR2 is SYDVKM. The complete variable domain, with remaining parts taken from reference TRBV28 and TRBJ2-1, reads DVKVTQSSRYLVKRTGEKVFLECVQDMDHENMFWYRQDPGLGLRLIYFSYDVKMKEKGDIPEGYSVSREKKERFSLILESASTNQTSMYLCASSFSSRTSGRNEQFFGPGTRLTVL.

The chain recombines TRBV5-4 with TRBJ2-7, with TRBD2 identical over 9 bases. CDR1 is SGHNT and CDR2 is YYREEE in the germline V gene (reference sequence). Losses at the gene ends were 0 bases for V and 5 bases for J; bases not matched to a gene: 9. This CDR3 has 16 residues. The CDR3 sequence is CASSLEGMREGHEQYF. CDR3 nucleotide sequence: TGTGCCAGCAGCTTGGAAGGGATGCGGGAGGGCCACGAGCAGTACTTC.

V is TRBV4-3 and J is TRBJ2-7; TRBD2 matches at 8 bases. The V and J ends lost 1 base and 3 bases, in that order; junction bases with no gene match: 8. The CDR3 is 16 residues long. Germline lookup yields CDR1 LGHNA and CDR2 YSLEER. CDR3 sequence: CASSQGMSGRDYEQYF. CDR3 DNA sequence: TGCGCCAGCAGCCAAGGGATGAGCGGGAGAGACTACGAGCAGTACTTC.

This clone has just a few counts. This sequence joins TRBV4-2 and TRBJ1-1; D remains unclear. V shed 0 bases and J shed 6 bases, with 5 bases lying between them. The CDR3 extends over 12 amino acids. Germline assignment: CDR1 LGHNA and CDR2 YNFKEQ. CDR3 amino acids: CASSQDSPEAFF. Here the CDR3 DNA reads TGTGCCAGCAGCCAAGATTCCCCTGAAGCTTTCTTT.

This clone was picked up one time. The genes are TRBV19 and TRBJ2-1; 13 nucleotides align to TRBD2. The CDR3 contains 16 residues. Germline assignment: CDR1 LNHDA and CDR2 SQIVND (reference sequence). The V segment lost 6 bases and the J segment 3 bases; nucleotides outside the gene matches: 5. The CDR3 nucleotides are TGTGCCAGTAGCCCGACTAGCGGGAGGCTCTACAATGAGCAGTTCTTC. This translates into CASSPTSGRLYNEQFF. Looking up the rest from reference TRBV19 and TRBJ2-1 gives the full variable domain: DGGITQSPKYLFRKEGQNVTLSCEQNLNHDAMYWYRQDPGQGLRLIYYSQIVNDFQKGDIAEGYSVSREKKESFPLTVTSAQKNPTAFYLCASSPTSGRLYNEQFFGPGTRLTVL.

The chain carries TRBV9 and TRBJ2-7; D is uncertain. Trimming removed 4 bases from V and 4 bases from J, with 12 bases in between. The CDR3 contains 13 residues. Germline loops: CDR1 SGDLS, CDR2 YYNGEE. DNA for the CDR3: TGTGCCAGCAGCCCATCGTTAGGTTACGAGCAGTACTTC. Amino acid sequence: CASSPSLGYEQYF.

The genes are TRBV10-1 and TRBJ2-5, with TRBD2 matching 8 bases. This CDR3 region has 13 residues. Germline V gene data show CDR1 as WNHNN and CDR2 as SYGVQD (reference sequence). The V and J ends lost 3 bases and 3 bases, in that order; junction bases with no gene match: 0. CDR3: CASSDGGEETQYF. CDR3 in DNA: TGCGCCAGCAGTGACGGGGGGGAAGAGACCCAGTACTTC.

The chain is built from TRBV13 and TRBJ2-1, with 9 bases aligning to TRBD2. The CDR3 consists of 17 residues. V lost 5 bases to trimming and J lost 8 bases; unmatched junction nucleotides: 16. Germline V gives CDR1 PRHDT, CDR2 FYEKMQ (reference sequence). Here the CDR3 DNA reads TGTGCCAGCAGCCCGTCTGCCGGGGGCGGGGGGGTTTATGAGCAGTTCTTC. It specifies CASSPSAGGGGVYEQFF.

The chain has TRBV11-2 and TRBJ2-3, with D perhaps matching TRBD1 (5 bases). The germline V gene encodes CDR1 SGHAT and CDR2 FQNNGV. CDR3 length: 18 amino acids. V gave up 5 bases and J gave up 0 bases, with 21 bases separating them. CDR3 coding DNA: TGTGCCAGCAGCCCCCTTTTCGTCGACAGACACAGCACAGATACGCAGTATTTT. Translating gives CASSPLFVDRHSTDTQYF.

The V call is TRBV7-2, the J call TRBJ2-1; D is uncertain. V lost 5 bases and J 6 bases, leaving 17 bases between the germline ends. This CDR3 contains 15 residues. The V gene's germline CDR1 is SGHTA and CDR2 FQGNSA. This CDR3 reads CASSPTSLYFNEQFF. The CDR3 coding sequence is TGTGCCAGCAGCCCAACCTCTTTATACTTCAATGAGCAGTTCTTC.

The chain uses TRBV2 and TRBJ2-1; 11 bases line up with TRBD2. This CDR3 comprises 14 residues. CDR1 and CDR2 (germline): SNHLY, FYNNEI. Losses at the gene ends were 8 bases for V and 10 bases for J; bases not matched to a gene: 10. The CDR3 sequence: CASEDLLAGDEQFF. CDR3 DNA: TGTGCCAGCGAGGACTTACTAGCGGGGGACGAGCAGTTCTTC.

The chain employs TRBV6-4 and TRBJ2-1; no clear D gene. The CDR3 is 13 amino acids. Germline V CDR1 and CDR2: MRHNA, SNTAGT. V gave up 4 bases and J gave up 8 bases, with 12 bases separating them. The DNA of the CDR3 is TGTGCCAGCAGTGTGGCTTGGCTAGATGAGCAGTTCTTC. Translated, it gives CASSVAWLDEQFF.

The chain joins TRBV29-1 to TRBJ2-5; D perhaps matches TRBD1 (6 bases). The length of the CDR3 is 14 residues. V lost 2 bases to trimming and J lost 1 base, with 11 bases between them. Per germline, CDR1 SQVTM and CDR2 ANQGSEA. The CDR3 DNA is TGCAGCGTTGAACGGGACAACCTCCAAGAGACCCAGTACTTC. Its translation is CSVERDNLQETQYF.

J is TRBJ2-1 and V is TRBV5-8, with 11 bases that match TRBD1. V lost 3 bases, J lost 9 bases, and 5 bases stayed unmatched. The CDR3 is 14 amino acids. Germline CDR1 reads SGHTS; CDR2 reads YDEGEE. The CDR3 DNA is TGTGCCAGCAGCTACGGACAGGGGGCAAGTGAGCAGTTCTTC. It is translated as CASSYGQGASEQFF.

The chain recombines TRBV7-9 with TRBJ1-1; the D is unclear. V was pared by 0 bases and J by 8 bases, with 13 bases between. Germline values: CDR1 SEHNR, CDR2 FQNEAQ (reference sequence). This CDR3 contains 14 residues. CDR3 region: CASSLAGPNLEAFF. As DNA, the CDR3 is TGTGCCAGCAGCTTAGCCGGGCCGAACCTCGAAGCTTTCTTT.

This rearrangement joins TRBV29-1 to TRBJ2-5, with D possibly TRBD1 on 5 matching bases. The CDR3 has 12 amino acids. From germline, CDR1 is SQVTM and CDR2 ANQGSEA. With 2 bases removed from V and 4 bases from J, the gap between germline ends came to 8 bases. CDR3 residues: CSVELGPETQYF. CDR3 in DNA: TGCAGCGTTGAATTGGGGCCAGAGACCCAGTACTTC.

The rearrangement joins TRBV4-1 to TRBJ1-1; TRBD1 matches 7 bases. With V trimmed by 6 bases and J by 4 bases, 5 bases remained unmatched. CDR1 is MGHRA, CDR2 YSYEKL, per germline. CDR3 length equals 13 residues. CDR3 amino acids: CASRWDSLTEAFF. Here the CDR3 DNA reads TGCGCCAGCAGGTGGGACAGCCTCACTGAAGCTTTCTTT.

The rearrangement uses TRBV4-3 and TRBJ2-5; D ambiguous. The CDR3 consists of 14 residues. Trimming cost V 0 bases and J 1 base, with 6 bases left between them. Germline CDR1 is LGHNA and CDR2 is YSLEER. The CDR3 loop is CASSQDGFQETQYF. DNA for the CDR3: TGCGCCAGCAGCCAAGATGGATTCCAAGAGACCCAGTACTTC.

The chain combines TRBV27 with TRBJ2-3; the D gene could be TRBD1 or TRBD2 (5 bases each). Trimming shortened V by 2 bases and J by 3 bases, and 15 bases separated the two germline ends. This CDR3 comprises 16 residues. Germline assignment: CDR1 MNHEY and CDR2 SMNVEV (reference sequence). In DNA form, the CDR3 reads TGTGCCAGCAGTTTACTGGGGGTAGAGGCGACAGATACGCAGTATTTT. Protein product: CASSLLGVEATDTQYF.

The chain links TRBV27 to TRBJ1-1; maybe TRBD1 (6 bases). The V end lost 4 bases, the J end lost 5 bases, and 8 bases lay between the germline ends. The CDR3 has 12 amino acids. Per the germline V gene, CDR1 is MNHEY and CDR2 is SMNVEV (reference sequence). The CDR3 DNA is TGTGCCAGCAGTTCGACAGGAACTGAAGCTTTCTTT. Amino acid sequence: CASSSTGTEAFF.

The chain joins TRBV2 to TRBJ2-7, with 12 bases matching TRBD1. Germline values: CDR1 SNHLY, CDR2 FYNNEI. The V segment lost 5 bases and the J segment 5 bases; nucleotides outside the gene matches: 4. This CDR3 spans 14 amino acids. The CDR3: CASSSGTGGDEQYF. DNA of the CDR3: TGTGCCAGCAGTTCCGGGACAGGGGGCGACGAGCAGTACTTC.

The CDR3 protein is CASSLFSYEQYF. The DNA of the CDR3 is TGTGCCAGCAGTCTATTCTCCTACGAGCAGTACTTC. J is TRBJ2-7 and V is TRBV28; no definite D call. The CDR3 loop spans 12 amino acids. Per germline, CDR1 MDHEN and CDR2 SYDVKM. The V and J ends lost 5 bases and 0 bases respectively, with 5 bases between them.

The chain employs TRBV9 and TRBJ2-6, with D uncertain. Trimming pared 4 bases from V and 0 bases from J, leaving 14 bases between. CDR3 length: 17 amino acids. Germline V gene data show CDR1 as SGDLS and CDR2 as YYNGEE. In DNA form, the CDR3 reads TGTGCCAGCAGCCCCCGTCCAGTGTACTCTGGGGCCAACGTCCTGACTTTC. It encodes CASSPRPVYSGANVLTF.

The rearrangement joins TRBV11-2 to TRBJ2-7, with 9 bases matching TRBD2. Trimming cost V 0 bases and J 0 bases; bases outside gene matches: 3. The CDR3 is 16 amino acids. The germline V gene encodes CDR1 SGHAT and CDR2 FQNNGV. The DNA for the CDR3 is TGTGCCAGCAGCTTAGATCTAGCGGGGCACTCCTACGAGCAGTACTTC. This sequence encodes CASSLDLAGHSYEQYF. The whole variable domain, filled in from reference TRBV11-2 and TRBJ2-7, reads EAGVAQSPRYKIIEKRQSVAFWCNPISGHATLYWYQQILGQGPKLLIQFQNNGVVDDSQLPKDRFSAERLKGVDSTLKIQPAKLEDSAVYLCASSLDLAGHSYEQYFGPGTRLTVT.

This chain joins TRBV6-9 and TRBJ1-2; TRBD1 aligns across 7 bases. Germline values: CDR1 MNHGY, CDR2 SVAAGI. Losses at the gene ends were 5 bases for V and 8 bases for J; bases not matched to a gene: 5. The CDR3 totals 12 residues. The CDR3 DNA follows: TGTGCCAGCAGTAACGGACAGGCCGGCTACACCTTC. It yields the protein CASSNGQAGYTF.

J is TRBJ2-1 and V is TRBV14, with 7 positions matching TRBD2. Germline trimming cut 2 bases from V and 5 bases from J; bases unmatched to any gene: 6. This CDR3 comprises 15 residues. CDR1 is SGHDN, CDR2 FVKESK, per germline. This chain's CDR3 is CASSQQAGPHNEQFF. The CDR3 coding sequence is TGTGCCAGCAGCCAACAAGCGGGACCCCACAATGAGCAGTTCTTC.

The gene calls are TRBV5-6 and TRBJ2-7; D uncertain. This CDR3 has 11 residues. Germline CDR1 SGHDT, CDR2 YYEEEE. The V end lost 4 bases, the J end lost 6 bases, and 8 bases lay between the germline ends. The CDR3 sequence: CASSGAGEQYF. The CDR3 DNA sequence: TGTGCCAGCAGCGGAGCTGGCGAGCAGTACTTC.

This chain uses TRBV7-9 with TRBJ1-6; 7 bases fit TRBD1. Germline V gene lookup returns CDR1 SEHNR and CDR2 FQNEAQ (reference sequence). V dropped 1 base and J dropped 8; count of bases not matched to a gene: 5. The CDR3 length is 15 residues. CDR3 in DNA: TGTGCCAGCAGCTTAGGACAGGGAGAGGATTCACCCCTCCACTTT. This codes for CASSLGQGEDSPLHF.